This record looks at one T cell receptor beta chain sequence and its context. Its antigen has not been determined. Base qualities are not recorded, but no much larger clone differs from it by a single base. Additional DNA sequences in this sample encode the identical CDR3. The record originates from a study of OX40 agonist ivuxolimab in advanced cancers. In the study overall: Ivuxolimab, which targeted the costimulatory receptor OX40 (CD134), was an agonistic, fully human IgG2 monoclonal antibody. Intravenous ivuxolimab was administered to patients every 2 weeks at six dose levels: 0.01, 0.1, 0.3, 1.5, 3 and 10 mg/kg. Of the 50 or so patients in dose escalation, 19 had hepatocellular carcinoma, some 15 had melanoma, 9 had renal cell carcinoma and 9 had head and neck cancer. In the dose-escalation cohort, 82.7% of patients were male, and the mean age was approximately 60 years, with a range of 23 to 79. Prior anti-PD-1, anti-PD-L1 or anti-CTLA-4 therapy was permitted, and checkpoint inhibitors had been received by less than 45% of dose-escalation patients. Partial responses occurred in three dose-escalation patients: two with cutaneous melanoma and one with hepatocellular carcinoma. Peripheral TCRbeta sequencing aimed to test whether ivuxolimab altered TCR sequence diversity and caused clonal T-cell expansion. The monotherapy dose-escalation portion (N of about 57 patients) of the phase I ivuxolimab trial is reported in the paper. Overall results and qualifications from the work: At doses of 0.1 to 3.0 mg/kg, clonal expansion of both CD4+ and CD8+ T cells in blood was seen between baseline and week 6. Antigen specificity was not determined for the clonally expanded peripheral T cells. Partial responders in the 0.1-3.0 mg/kg groups had among the lowest normalized peripheral clonal expansion, especially among CD8+ T cells. After ivuxolimab, expanded clones were on average more numerous among CD8+ T cells than among CD4+ T cells. Low levels of normalized T-cell clonal expansion were also shown by some nonresponding patients.

Patients with autoimmune disease history or receiving systemic immunosuppression were excluded from the trial. Peripheral blood for TCR sequencing was collected from all dose cohorts at baseline, on cycle 4 day 1, and on cycle 7 day 1. Samples came from an open-label, multicenter, first-in-human phase I dose-escalation trial of ivuxolimab. Adults with locally advanced or metastatic head and neck squamous cell, hepatocellular, melanoma or renal cell carcinoma were enrolled in the trial. Before TCR sequencing, CD4+ and CD8+ T cells were separately sorted from peripheral blood. For sequencing of the TCRbeta CDR3 region, genomic DNA was extracted from the sorted cells. The immunoSEQ Assay was used for sequencing of TCRbeta CDR3 regions. The table comes from immuneACCESS by way of TCRdb, which keeps in-frame sequences with V and J called. Part of the clones is missing from these tables; in studies checked, under half for an unresolved V gene and the rest for unknown reasons. This sample has tens of thousands of clones in its table, and almost 90% of those were observed once. The ten largest clones take up 6.9% of the sample.

The sequencing used CD4+ or CD8+ T cells sorted from blood, collected in a trial of the OX40 agonist ivuxolimab. The receptor's source is an adult with an advanced solid tumor such as melanoma, head and neck, liver or kidney cancer.

The DNA sequence is TGCGCCAGCAGCCACCGAGGGACTAGCGGGCGGTACAATGAGCAGTTCTTC. It encodes CASSHRGTSGRYNEQFF. This chain is built from TRBV4-1 and TRBJ2-1; 12 junctional bases match TRBD2. There are 17 amino acids in the CDR3, from cysteine to phenylalanine inclusive. Left in the record is the CDR3 DNA by itself, 51 bases read in frame from the first base. Taken from the germline V gene, the CDR1 and CDR2 loops are MGHRA and YSYEKL. The germline V and J ends show losses of 3 bases and 4 bases respectively, and no gene match explains 7 bases of the junction.